This T cell receptor beta chain was identified in a study of T cell repertoires in cytomegalovirus infection. Study-level information: Public TCR beta signatures marked donors with CMV infection and the matching HLA.

There are a few counts of this clonotype. Its antigen remains unknown. In TCRdb, the reads were re-called with MiXCR into one record per CDR3 protein. The repertoire includes some 46,000 distinct CDR3 sequences, about a fifth of them detected once, and about 53% sits in the top ten. Overall study results and limits: It was HLA-C-restricted CMV-specific TCR beta clonotypes that dominated the response ex vivo. Using cumulative public TCR beta family frequency, the authors identified those who carried CMV together with the relevant HLA.

The clonotype comes from a human donor in good health (CMV status not recorded). Some clones in this sample may be carry-over from other donors' samples. The specimen comprised CD8+ T cells from cultured PBMCs, sampled from culture after CMV antigen stimulation.

The CDR3 sequence: CATSRDRFSYNEQFF. In nucleotides, the CDR3 is TGTGCCACCAGCAGAGATCGATTCTCCTACAATGAGCAGTTCTTC. The chain joins TRBV15 to TRBJ2-1; D is uncertain. Trimming pared 0 bases from V and 0 bases from J, leaving 6 bases between. The CDR3 covers 15 residues. The germline V gene has CDR1 LNHNV and CDR2 YYDKDF (reference sequence).